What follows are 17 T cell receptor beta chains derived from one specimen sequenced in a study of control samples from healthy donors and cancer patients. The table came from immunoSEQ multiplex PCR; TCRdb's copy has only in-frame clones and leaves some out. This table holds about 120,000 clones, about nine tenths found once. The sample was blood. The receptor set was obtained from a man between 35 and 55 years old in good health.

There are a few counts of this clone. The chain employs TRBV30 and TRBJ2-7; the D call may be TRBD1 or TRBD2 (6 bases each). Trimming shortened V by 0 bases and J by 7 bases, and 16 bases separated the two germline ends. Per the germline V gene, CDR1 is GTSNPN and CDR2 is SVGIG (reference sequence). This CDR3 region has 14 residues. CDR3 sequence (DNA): TGTGCCTGGAGTGTAAGGGGGGCCTCCCTGGAGCAGTACTTC. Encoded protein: CAWSVRGASLEQYF. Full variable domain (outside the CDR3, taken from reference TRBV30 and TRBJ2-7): SQTIHQWPATLVQPVGSPLSLECTVEGTSNPNLYWYRQAAGRGLQLLFYSVGIGQISSEVPQNLSASRPQDRQFILSSKKLLLSDSGFYLCAWSVRGASLEQYFGPGTRLTVT.

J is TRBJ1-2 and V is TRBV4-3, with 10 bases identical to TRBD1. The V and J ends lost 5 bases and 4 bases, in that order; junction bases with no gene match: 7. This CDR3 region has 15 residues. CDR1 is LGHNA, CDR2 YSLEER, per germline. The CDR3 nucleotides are TGCGCCAGCAGCAACCGACAGGGGGCGTCCTATGGCTACACCTTC. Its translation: CASSNRQGASYGYTF.

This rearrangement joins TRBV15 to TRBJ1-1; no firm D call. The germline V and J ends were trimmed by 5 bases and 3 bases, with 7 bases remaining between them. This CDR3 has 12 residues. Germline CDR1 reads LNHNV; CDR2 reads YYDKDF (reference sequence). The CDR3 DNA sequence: TGTGCCACCAGCCTTGGTGACACTGAAGCTTTCTTT. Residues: CATSLGDTEAFF.

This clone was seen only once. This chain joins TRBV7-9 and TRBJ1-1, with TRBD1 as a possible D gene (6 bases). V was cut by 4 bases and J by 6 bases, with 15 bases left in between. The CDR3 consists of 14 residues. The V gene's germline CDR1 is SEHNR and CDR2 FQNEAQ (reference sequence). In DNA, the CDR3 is TGTGCCAGCAGCTCGGACGCCAGGGGTCCTGAAGCTTTCTTT. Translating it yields CASSSDARGPEAFF.

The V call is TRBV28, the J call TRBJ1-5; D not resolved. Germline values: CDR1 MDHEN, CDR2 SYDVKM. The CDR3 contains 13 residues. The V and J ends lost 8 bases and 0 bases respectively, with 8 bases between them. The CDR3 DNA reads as TGTGCCAGCGGGATATTTAGCAATCAGCCCCAGCATTTT. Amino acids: CASGIFSNQPQHF. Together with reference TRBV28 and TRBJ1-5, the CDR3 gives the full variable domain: DVKVTQSSRYLVKRTGEKVFLECVQDMDHENMFWYRQDPGLGLRLIYFSYDVKMKEKGDIPEGYSVSREKKERFSLILESASTNQTSMYLCASGIFSNQPQHFGDGTRLSIL.

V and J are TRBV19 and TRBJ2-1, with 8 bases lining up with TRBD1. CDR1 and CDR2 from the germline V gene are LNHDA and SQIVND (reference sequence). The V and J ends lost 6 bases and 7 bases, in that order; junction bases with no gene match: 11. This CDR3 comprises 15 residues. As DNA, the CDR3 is TGTGCCAGTAGAACACACTCAGGGGGCGGTAATGAGCAGTTCTTC. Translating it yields CASRTHSGGGNEQFF.

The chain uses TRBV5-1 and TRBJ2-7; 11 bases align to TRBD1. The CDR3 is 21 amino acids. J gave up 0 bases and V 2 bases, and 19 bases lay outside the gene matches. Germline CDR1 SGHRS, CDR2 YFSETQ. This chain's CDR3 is CASSFRPSGQGDPPFSYEQYF. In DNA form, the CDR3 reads TGCGCCAGCAGCTTTAGACCGTCGGGACAGGGGGATCCTCCATTCTCCTACGAGCAGTACTTC.

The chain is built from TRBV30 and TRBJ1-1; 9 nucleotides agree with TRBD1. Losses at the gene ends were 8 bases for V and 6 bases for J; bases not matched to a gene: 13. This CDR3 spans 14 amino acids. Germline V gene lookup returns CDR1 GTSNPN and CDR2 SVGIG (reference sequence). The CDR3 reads CAGIGQGQRPEAFF. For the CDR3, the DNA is TGTGCCGGGATAGGACAGGGGCAACGTCCTGAAGCTTTCTTT.

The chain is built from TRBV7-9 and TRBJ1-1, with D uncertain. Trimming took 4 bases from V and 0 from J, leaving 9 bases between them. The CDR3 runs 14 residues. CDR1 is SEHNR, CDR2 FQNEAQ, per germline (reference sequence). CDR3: CASSYRTVNTEAFF. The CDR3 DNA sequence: TGTGCCAGCAGCTACCGGACGGTGAACACTGAAGCTTTCTTT.

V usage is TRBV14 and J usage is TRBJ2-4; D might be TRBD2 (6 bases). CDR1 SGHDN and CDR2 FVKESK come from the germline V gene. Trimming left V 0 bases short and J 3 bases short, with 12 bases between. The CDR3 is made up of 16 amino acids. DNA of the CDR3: TGTGCCAGCAGCCAAGACTGGTTGGGGGGCAAAAACATTCAGTACTTC. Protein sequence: CASSQDWLGGKNIQYF.

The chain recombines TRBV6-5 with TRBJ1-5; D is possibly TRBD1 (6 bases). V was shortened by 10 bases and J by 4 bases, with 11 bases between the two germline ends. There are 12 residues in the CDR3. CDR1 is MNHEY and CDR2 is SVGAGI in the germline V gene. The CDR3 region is CATRQVNQPQHF. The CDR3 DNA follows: TGTGCCACCCGACAGGTAAATCAGCCCCAGCATTTT.

In nucleotides, the CDR3 is TGCGCCAGCAGTGAATCCGGGACGTACTACAACAATGAGCAGTTCTTC. Translating gives CASSESGTYYNNEQFF. J is TRBJ2-1 and V is TRBV10-1; D tentatively reads TRBD1 or TRBD2 (5 bases each). The CDR3 consists of 16 residues. V was shortened by 3 bases and J by 5 bases, with 17 bases between the two germline ends. Germline CDR1 WNHNN, CDR2 SYGVQD (reference sequence).

The CDR3 DNA reads TGTGCCAGCAGCCAACGTCGAAAAGGCGGGGGCACAGATACGCAGTATTTT. Amino acids: CASSQRRKGGGTDTQYF. The chain combines TRBV3-1 (or the pseudogene TRBV3-2) with TRBJ2-3; weak D call: TRBD2 (6 bases). Germline CDR1 reads LGHDT; CDR2 reads YNNKEL (reference sequence). Trimming removed 2 bases at V and 1 base at J, with 16 bases between. The CDR3 loop spans 17 amino acids.

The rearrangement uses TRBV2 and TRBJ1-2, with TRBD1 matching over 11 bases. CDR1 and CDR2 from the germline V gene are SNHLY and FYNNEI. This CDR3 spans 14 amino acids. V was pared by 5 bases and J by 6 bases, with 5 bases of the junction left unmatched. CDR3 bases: TGTGCCAGCAGTTGGACAGGGGGCGGGGATGGCTACACCTTC. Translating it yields CASSWTGGGDGYTF.

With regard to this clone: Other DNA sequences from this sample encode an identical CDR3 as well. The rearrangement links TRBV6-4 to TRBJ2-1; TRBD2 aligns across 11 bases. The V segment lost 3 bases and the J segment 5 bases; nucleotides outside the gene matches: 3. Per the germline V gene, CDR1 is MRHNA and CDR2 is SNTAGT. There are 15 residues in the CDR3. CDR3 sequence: CASSDLAGGDNEQFF. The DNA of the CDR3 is TGTGCCAGCAGTGATTTAGCGGGGGGGGACAATGAGCAGTTCTTC.

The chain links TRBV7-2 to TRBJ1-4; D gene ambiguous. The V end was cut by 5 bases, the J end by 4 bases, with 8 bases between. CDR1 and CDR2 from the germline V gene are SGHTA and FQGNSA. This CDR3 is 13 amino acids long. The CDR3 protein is CASSTGLNEKLFF. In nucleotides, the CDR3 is TGTGCCAGCAGCACGGGTCTTAATGAAAAACTGTTTTTT. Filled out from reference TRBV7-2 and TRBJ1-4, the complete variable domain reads GAGVSQSPSNKVTEKGKDVELRCDPISGHTALYWYRQSLGQGLEFLIYFQGNSAPDKSGLPSDRFSAERTGGSVSTLTIQRTQQEDSAVYLCASSTGLNEKLFFGSGTQLSVL.

Written as DNA, the CDR3 is TGCGCCAGCAGCTTGGTTCGGACTGCAAGCACAGATACGCAGTATTTT. Translation gives CASSLVRTASTDTQYF. The chain carries TRBV5-1 and TRBJ2-3; maybe TRBD2 (5 bases). The V end was cut by 0 bases, the J end by 0 bases, with 11 bases between. Germline assignment: CDR1 SGHRS and CDR2 YFSETQ. The CDR3 spans 16 residues. The variable domain in full, completed from reference TRBV5-1 and TRBJ2-3, reads KAGVTQTPRYLIKTRGQQVTLSCSPISGHRSVSWYQQTPGQGLQFLFEYFSETQRNKGNFPGRFSGRQFSNSRSEMNVSTLELGDSALYLCASSLVRTASTDTQYFGPGTRLTVL.